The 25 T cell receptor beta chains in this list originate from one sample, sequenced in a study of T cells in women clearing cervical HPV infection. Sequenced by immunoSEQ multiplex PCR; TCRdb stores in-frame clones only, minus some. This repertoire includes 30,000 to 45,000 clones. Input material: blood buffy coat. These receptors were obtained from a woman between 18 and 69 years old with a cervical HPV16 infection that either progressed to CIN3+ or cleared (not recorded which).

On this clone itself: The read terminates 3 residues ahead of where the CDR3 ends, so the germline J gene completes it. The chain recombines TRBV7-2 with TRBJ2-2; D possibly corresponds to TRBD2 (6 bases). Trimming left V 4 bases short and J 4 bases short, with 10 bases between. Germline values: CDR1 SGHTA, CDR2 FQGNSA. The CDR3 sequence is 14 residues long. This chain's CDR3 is CASSSGGITGELFF. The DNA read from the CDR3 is TGTGCCAGCAGCTCCGGCGGGATCACCGGGGAG.

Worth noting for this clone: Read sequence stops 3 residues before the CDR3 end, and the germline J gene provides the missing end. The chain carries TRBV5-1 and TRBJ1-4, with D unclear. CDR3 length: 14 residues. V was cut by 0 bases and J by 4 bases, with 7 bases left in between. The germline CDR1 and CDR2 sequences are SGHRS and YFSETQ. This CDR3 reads CASSLAAYNEKLFF. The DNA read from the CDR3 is TGCGCCAGCAGCTTGGCCGCCTATAATGAAAAA.

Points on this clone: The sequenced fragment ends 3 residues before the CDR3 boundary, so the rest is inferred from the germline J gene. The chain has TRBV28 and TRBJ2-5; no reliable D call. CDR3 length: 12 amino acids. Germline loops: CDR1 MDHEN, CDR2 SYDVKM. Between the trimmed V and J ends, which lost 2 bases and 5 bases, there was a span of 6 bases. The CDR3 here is CASSLPGETQYF. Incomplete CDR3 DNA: TGTGCCAGCAGTTTACCCGGGGAGACC.

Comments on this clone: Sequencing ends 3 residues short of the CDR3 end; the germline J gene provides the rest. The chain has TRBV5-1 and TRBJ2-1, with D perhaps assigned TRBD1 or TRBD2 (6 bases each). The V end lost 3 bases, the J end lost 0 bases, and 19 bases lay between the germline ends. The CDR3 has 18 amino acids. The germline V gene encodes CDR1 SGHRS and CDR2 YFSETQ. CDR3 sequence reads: CASSYDRYGGSSYNEQFF. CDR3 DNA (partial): TGCGCCAGCAGCTACGACAGGTACGGAGGGAGCTCCTACAATGAG.

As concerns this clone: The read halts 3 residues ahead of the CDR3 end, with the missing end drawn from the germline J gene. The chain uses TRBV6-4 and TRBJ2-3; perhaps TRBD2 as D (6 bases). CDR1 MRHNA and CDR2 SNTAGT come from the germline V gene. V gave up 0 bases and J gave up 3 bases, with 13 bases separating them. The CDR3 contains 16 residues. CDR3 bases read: TGTGCCAGCAGTGACTCGGCAGGAGGAGGGACAGATACG. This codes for CASSDSAGGGTDT. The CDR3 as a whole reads CASSDSAGGGTDTQYF.

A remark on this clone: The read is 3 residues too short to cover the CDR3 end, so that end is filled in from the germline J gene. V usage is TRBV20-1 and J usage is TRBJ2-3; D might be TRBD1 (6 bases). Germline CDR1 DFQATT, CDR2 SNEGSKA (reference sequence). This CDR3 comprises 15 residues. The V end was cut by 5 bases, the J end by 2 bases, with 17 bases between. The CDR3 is CSAPPQGQYTDTQYF. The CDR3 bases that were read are TGCAGTGCTCCCCCCCAGGGGCAATACACAGATACG.

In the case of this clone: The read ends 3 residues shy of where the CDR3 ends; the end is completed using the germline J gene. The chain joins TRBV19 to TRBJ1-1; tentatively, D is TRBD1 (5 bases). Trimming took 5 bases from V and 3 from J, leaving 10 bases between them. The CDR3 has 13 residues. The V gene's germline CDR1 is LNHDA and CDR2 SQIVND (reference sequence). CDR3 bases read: TGTGCCAGTAGTGCGGACATTCACACTGAA. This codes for CASSADIHTE. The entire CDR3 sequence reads CASSADIHTEAFF.

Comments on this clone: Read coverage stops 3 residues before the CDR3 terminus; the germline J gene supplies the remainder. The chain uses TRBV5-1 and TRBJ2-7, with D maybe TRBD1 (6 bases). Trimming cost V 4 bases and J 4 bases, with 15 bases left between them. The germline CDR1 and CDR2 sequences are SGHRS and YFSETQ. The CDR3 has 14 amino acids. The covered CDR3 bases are TGCGCCAGCAGCGTGGCAGGGGAAGGATACGAG. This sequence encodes CASSVAGEGYE. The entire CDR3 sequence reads CASSVAGEGYEQYF.

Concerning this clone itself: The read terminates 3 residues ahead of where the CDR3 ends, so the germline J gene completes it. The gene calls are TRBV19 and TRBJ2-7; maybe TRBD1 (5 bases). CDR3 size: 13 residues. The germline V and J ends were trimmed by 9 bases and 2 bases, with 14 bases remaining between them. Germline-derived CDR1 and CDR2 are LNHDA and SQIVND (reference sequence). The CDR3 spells CASQGRITYEQYF. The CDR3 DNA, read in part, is TGTGCCAGCCAGGGCAGGATTACCTACGAG.

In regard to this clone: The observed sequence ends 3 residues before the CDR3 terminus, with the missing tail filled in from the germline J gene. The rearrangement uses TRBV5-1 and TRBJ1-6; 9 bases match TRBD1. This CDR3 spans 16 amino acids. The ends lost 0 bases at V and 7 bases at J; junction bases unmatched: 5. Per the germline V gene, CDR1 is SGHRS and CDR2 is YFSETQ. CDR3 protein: CASSLEPGQGNSPLHF. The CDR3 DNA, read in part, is TGCGCCAGCAGCTTGGAGCCGGGACAGGGAAATTCACCC.

Incomplete CDR3 DNA: TGTGCCAGCAGCTTACAGGACAGGTTAGAC. Protein product: CASSLQDRLD. The entire CDR3 protein reads CASSLQDRLDYTF. The chain has TRBV5-4 and TRBJ1-2; 7 bases agree with TRBD1. Read data end 3 residues before the CDR3 end; the end is taken from the germline J gene. The CDR3 sequence is 13 residues long. Germline lookup yields CDR1 SGHNT and CDR2 YYREEE (reference sequence).

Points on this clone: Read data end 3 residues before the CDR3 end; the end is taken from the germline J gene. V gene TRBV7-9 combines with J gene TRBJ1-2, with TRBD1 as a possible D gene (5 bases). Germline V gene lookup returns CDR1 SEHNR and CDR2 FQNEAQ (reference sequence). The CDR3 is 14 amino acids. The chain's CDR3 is CASSKLAGDRDYTF. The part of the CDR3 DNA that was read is TGTGCCAGCAGCAAACTAGCGGGGGATAGAGAC.

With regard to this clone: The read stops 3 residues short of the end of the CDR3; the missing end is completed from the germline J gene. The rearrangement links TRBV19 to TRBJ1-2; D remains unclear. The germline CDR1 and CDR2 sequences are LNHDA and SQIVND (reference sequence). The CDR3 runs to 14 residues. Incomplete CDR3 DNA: TGTGCCAGTAGTGTCTCCGTTACTGTAGCTAGC. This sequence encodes CASSVSVTVAS. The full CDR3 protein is CASSVSVTVASYTF.

The sequenced part of the CDR3 DNA is TGTGCCAGCAGCCTATCAGGGGTATACGAG. Residues: CASSLSGVYE. The whole CDR3 region reads CASSLSGVYEQYF. V usage is TRBV11-2 and J usage is TRBJ2-7, with D possibly being TRBD1 (6 bases). From the germline J gene comes the end of the CDR3, since the read stops 3 residues before it. The length of the CDR3 is 13 residues. Between the trimmed V and J ends, which lost 5 bases and 4 bases, there was a span of 12 bases. The germline V gene has CDR1 SGHAT and CDR2 FQNNGV.

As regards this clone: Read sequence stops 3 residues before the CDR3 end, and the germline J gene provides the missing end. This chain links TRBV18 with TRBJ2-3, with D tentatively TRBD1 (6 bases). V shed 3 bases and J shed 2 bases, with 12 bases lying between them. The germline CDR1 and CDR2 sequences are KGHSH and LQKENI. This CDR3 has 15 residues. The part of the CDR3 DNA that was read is TGTGCCAGCTCACCTCAGGGGTGGTTCACAGATACG. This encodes CASSPQGWFTDT. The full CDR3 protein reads CASSPQGWFTDTQYF. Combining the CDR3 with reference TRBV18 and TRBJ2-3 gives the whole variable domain NAGVMQNPRHLVRRRGQEARLRCSPMKGHSHVYWYRQLPEEGLKFMVYLQKENIIDESGMPKERFSAEFPKEGPSILRIQQVVRGDSAAYFCASSPQGWFTDTQYFGPGTRLTVL.

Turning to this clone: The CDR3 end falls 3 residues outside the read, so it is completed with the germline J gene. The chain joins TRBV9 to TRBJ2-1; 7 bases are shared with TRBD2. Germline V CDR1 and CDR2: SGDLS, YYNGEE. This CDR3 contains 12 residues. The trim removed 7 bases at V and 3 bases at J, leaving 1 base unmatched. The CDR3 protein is CASGLGYNEQFF. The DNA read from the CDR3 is TGTGCCAGCGGACTAGGCTACAATGAG.

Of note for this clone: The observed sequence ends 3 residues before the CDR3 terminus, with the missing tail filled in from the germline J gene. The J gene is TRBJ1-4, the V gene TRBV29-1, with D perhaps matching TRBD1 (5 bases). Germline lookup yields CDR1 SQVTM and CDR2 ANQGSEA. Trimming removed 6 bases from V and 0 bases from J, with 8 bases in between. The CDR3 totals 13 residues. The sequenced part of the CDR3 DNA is TGCAGCGTCGCAGGGACAACTAATGAAAAA. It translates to CSVAGTTNEK. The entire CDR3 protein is CSVAGTTNEKLFF.

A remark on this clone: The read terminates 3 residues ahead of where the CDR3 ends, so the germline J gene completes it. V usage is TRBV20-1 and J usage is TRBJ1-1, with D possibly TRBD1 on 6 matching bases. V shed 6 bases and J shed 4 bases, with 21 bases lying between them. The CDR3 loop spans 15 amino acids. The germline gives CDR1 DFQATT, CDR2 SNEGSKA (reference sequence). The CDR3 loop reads CSARNADSLGTEAFF. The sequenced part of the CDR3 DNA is TGCAGTGCGAGAAACGCGGACAGTCTGGGCACTGAA.

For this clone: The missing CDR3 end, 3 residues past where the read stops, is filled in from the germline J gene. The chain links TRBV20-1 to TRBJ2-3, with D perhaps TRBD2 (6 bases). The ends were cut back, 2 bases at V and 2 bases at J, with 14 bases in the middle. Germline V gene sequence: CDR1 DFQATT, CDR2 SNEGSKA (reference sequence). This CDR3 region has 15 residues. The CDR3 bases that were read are TGCAGTGCTAGACATATAGCGGACCACACAGATACG. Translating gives CSARHIADHTDT. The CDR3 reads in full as CSARHIADHTDTQYF.

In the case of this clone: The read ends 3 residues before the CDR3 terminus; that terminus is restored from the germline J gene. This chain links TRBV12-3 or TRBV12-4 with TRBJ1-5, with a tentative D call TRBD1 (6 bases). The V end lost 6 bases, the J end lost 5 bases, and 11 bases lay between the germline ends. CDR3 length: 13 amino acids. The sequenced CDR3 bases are TGTGCCAGCAGCTGGGGGCAGGATCAGCCC. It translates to CASSWGQDQP. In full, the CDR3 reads CASSWGQDQPQHF.

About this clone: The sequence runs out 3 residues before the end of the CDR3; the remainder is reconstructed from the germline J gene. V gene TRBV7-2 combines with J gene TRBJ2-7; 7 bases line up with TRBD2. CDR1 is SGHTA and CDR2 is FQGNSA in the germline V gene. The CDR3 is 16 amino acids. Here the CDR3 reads CASRLAPSGGDYEQYF. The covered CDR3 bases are TGTGCAAGTCGCTTAGCGCCTAGCGGAGGCGACTACGAG.

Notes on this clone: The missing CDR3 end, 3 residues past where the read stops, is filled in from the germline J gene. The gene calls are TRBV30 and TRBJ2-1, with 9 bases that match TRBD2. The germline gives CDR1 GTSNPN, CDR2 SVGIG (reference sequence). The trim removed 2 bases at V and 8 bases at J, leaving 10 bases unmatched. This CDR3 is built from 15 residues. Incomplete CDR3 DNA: TGTGCCTGGAGTCCTTTAGCGGGAGTAGGGGATGAG. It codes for CAWSPLAGVGDE. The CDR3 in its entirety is CAWSPLAGVGDEQFF.

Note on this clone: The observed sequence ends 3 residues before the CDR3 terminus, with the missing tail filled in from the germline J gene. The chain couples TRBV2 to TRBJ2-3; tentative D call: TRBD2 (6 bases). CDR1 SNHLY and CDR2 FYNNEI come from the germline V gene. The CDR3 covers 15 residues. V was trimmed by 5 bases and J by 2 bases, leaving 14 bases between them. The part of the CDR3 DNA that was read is TGTGCCAGCAGTAGGTCTGGGACTGACACAGATACG. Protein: CASSRSGTDTDT. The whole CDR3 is CASSRSGTDTDTQYF.

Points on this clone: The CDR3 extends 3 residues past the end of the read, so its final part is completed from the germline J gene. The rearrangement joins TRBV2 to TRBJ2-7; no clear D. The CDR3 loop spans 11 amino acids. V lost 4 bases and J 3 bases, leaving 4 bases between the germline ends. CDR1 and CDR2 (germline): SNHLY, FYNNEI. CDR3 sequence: CASSVLYEQYF. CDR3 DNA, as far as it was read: TGTGCCAGCAGTGTTCTCTACGAG.

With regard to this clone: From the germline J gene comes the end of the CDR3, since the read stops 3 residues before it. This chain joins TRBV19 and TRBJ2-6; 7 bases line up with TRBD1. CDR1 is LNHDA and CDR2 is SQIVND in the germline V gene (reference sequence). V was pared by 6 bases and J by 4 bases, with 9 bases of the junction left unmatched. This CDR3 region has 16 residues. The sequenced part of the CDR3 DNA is TGTGCCAGTAGCCCAGACAGGGCGCACGGGGCCAACGTC. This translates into CASSPDRAHGANV. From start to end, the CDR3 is CASSPDRAHGANVLTF. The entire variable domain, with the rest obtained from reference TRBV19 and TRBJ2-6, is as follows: DGGITQSPKYLFRKEGQNVTLSCEQNLNHDAMYWYRQDPGQGLRLIYYSQIVNDFQKGDIAEGYSVSREKKESFPLTVTSAQKNPTAFYLCASSPDRAHGANVLTFGAGSRLTVL.